One T cell receptor beta chain is described in this entry. The source of the sample is a study of cytotoxic CD8 clonotypes in ibrutinib-treated CLL. Germline lookup yields CDR1 MDHEN and CDR2 SYDVKM. V shed 4 bases and J shed 2 bases, with 17 bases lying between them. The CDR3 length is 17 residues. Profiled with immunoSEQ multiplex PCR; TCRdb holds only in-frame clones, not every one. The data hold 250,000 to 350,000 clones, with about 72% observed a single time. The specimen was PBMCs, collected at disease progression, from a patient treated with ibrutinib. This clonotype was sampled from a human donor with chronic lymphocytic leukemia. The rearrangement links TRBV28 to TRBJ2-2; no definite D call. Written as DNA, the CDR3 is TGTGCCAGCAGTTCCTTAGACGACATTACAAACACCGGGGAGCTGTTTTTT. Its protein product is CASSSLDDITNTGELFF.